These 19 T cell receptor beta chains came from one sample sequenced in a study of T cell responses to AZD1222 COVID-19 vaccine. Repertoires were generated with immunoSEQ multiplex PCR, while TCRdb's copy carries only in-frame clones and drops some. Of some 92,000 clones listed, about 90% are singletons. The sequencing used peripheral blood, collected on day 0 of MenACWY control vaccination. These receptors were obtained from an adult in good health.

The chain couples TRBV5-1 to TRBJ1-1; no clear D gene. This CDR3 is 13 amino acids long. Deletions cut 0 bases from V and 7 bases from J, with 10 bases between. From germline, CDR1 is SGHRS and CDR2 YFSETQ. The CDR3 sequence: CASSLDSPREAFF. As DNA, the CDR3 is TGCGCCAGCAGCTTGGATTCTCCACGTGAAGCTTTCTTT. The complete variable domain, with remaining parts taken from reference TRBV5-1 and TRBJ1-1, reads KAGVTQTPRYLIKTRGQQVTLSCSPISGHRSVSWYQQTPGQGLQFLFEYFSETQRNKGNFPGRFSGRQFSNSRSEMNVSTLELGDSALYLCASSLDSPREAFFGQGTRLTVV.

The CDR3 region has the DNA TGTGCCAGTAGCCTGGACAGGGGCGGCTCTGGAAACACCATATATTTT. Translation gives CASSLDRGGSGNTIYF. The rearrangement joins TRBV19 to TRBJ1-3; 9 nucleotides line up with TRBD1. Germline CDR1 reads LNHDA; CDR2 reads SQIVND (reference sequence). V lost 6 bases to trimming and J lost 0 bases; unmatched junction nucleotides: 6. The CDR3 is 16 residues long. Filled out from reference TRBV19 and TRBJ1-3, the complete variable domain reads DGGITQSPKYLFRKEGQNVTLSCEQNLNHDAMYWYRQDPGQGLRLIYYSQIVNDFQKGDIAEGYSVSREKKESFPLTVTSAQKNPTAFYLCASSLDRGGSGNTIYFGEGSWLTVV.

The chain is built from TRBV18 and TRBJ2-5; no definite D call. Trimming shortened V by 3 bases and J by 5 bases, and 4 bases separated the two germline ends. This CDR3 has 11 amino acids. Germline lookup yields CDR1 KGHSH and CDR2 LQKENI. CDR3 sequence (DNA): TGTGCCAGCTCACCCTCGGAGACCCAGTACTTC. Protein: CASSPSETQYF.

The chain employs TRBV5-1 and TRBJ2-7; D is perhaps TRBD2 (5 bases). The germline gives CDR1 SGHRS, CDR2 YFSETQ. The CDR3 runs to 13 residues. Trimming removed 4 bases from V and 5 bases from J, with 13 bases in between. CDR3 DNA: TGCGCCAGCAGCGTCCGGACTCCGCACGAGCAGTACTTC. Its translation: CASSVRTPHEQYF.

This clone is a singleton in its sample. This chain uses TRBV5-1 with TRBJ2-7; 7 bases are shared with TRBD2. This CDR3 contains 16 residues. V gave up 0 bases and J gave up 6 bases; unmatched junction bases: 12. Looked up from germline, CDR1 is SGHRS and CDR2 is YFSETQ. The DNA for the CDR3 is TGCGCCAGCAGCTTGGAAGGTGTTGCGGGGGTAGGCGAGCAGTACTTC. Translation gives CASSLEGVAGVGEQYF. Together with reference TRBV5-1 and TRBJ2-7, the CDR3 gives the full variable domain: KAGVTQTPRYLIKTRGQQVTLSCSPISGHRSVSWYQQTPGQGLQFLFEYFSETQRNKGNFPGRFSGRQFSNSRSEMNVSTLELGDSALYLCASSLEGVAGVGEQYFGPGTRLTVT.

This chain connects TRBV5-4 to TRBJ2-7, with D possibly matching TRBD2 (7 bases). From germline, CDR1 is SGHNT and CDR2 YYREEE (reference sequence). The ends were cut back, 0 bases at V and 0 bases at J, with 16 bases in the middle. The CDR3 consists of 17 residues. The CDR3 loop reads CASSLAGNRGASYEQYF. The CDR3 region has the DNA TGTGCCAGCAGCTTGGCCGGGAACCGGGGGGCCTCCTACGAGCAGTACTTC.

This rearrangement joins TRBV18 to TRBJ1-2; no clear D. The germline V gene encodes CDR1 KGHSH and CDR2 LQKENI. Trimming took off 3 bases at V and 4 bases at J, with 18 bases between the two ends. The CDR3 contains 16 residues. The CDR3 DNA follows: TGTGCCAGCTCACCCCCCGTCGGGAGGGAGATCTATGGCTACACCTTC. It is translated as CASSPPVGREIYGYTF.

The genes are TRBV9 and TRBJ2-1, with 9 bases that match TRBD2. This CDR3 is built from 15 residues. The germline V gene encodes CDR1 SGDLS and CDR2 YYNGEE. V shed 4 bases, J shed 6 bases, and the junction held 8 bases outside the gene matches. The CDR3 region is CASSTFAGGVNEQFF. The CDR3 DNA follows: TGTGCCAGCAGCACTTTTGCGGGAGGGGTCAATGAGCAGTTCTTC.

V gene TRBV28 combines with J gene TRBJ1-5; 8 nucleotides match TRBD1. The V gene end was trimmed by 4 bases and the J gene end by 5 bases; junction bases not matched to a gene: 13. Germline assignment: CDR1 MDHEN and CDR2 SYDVKM. The CDR3 has 17 residues. The CDR3 region is CASSSLPDRVGHQPQHF. The CDR3 bases are TGTGCCAGCAGTTCACTACCGGACAGGGTAGGGCATCAGCCCCAGCATTTT.

The gene calls are TRBV11-2 and TRBJ2-2; a possible D gene is TRBD2 (6 bases). This CDR3 spans 16 amino acids. Trimming pared 5 bases from V and 7 bases from J, leaving 20 bases between. Germline V CDR1 and CDR2: SGHAT, FQNNGV. CDR3 sequence (DNA): TGTGCCAGCAGCACCCGTGGCGGGATAAAAATCGGGGAGCTGTTTTTT. As protein: CASSTRGGIKIGELFF. Variable domain in full (rest from reference TRBV11-2 and TRBJ2-2): EAGVAQSPRYKIIEKRQSVAFWCNPISGHATLYWYQQILGQGPKLLIQFQNNGVVDDSQLPKDRFSAERLKGVDSTLKIQPAKLEDSAVYLCASSTRGGIKIGELFFGEGSRLTVL.

The CDR3 loop is CASSSTGFGSIQYF. For the CDR3, the DNA is TGTGCCAGCAGCTCAACAGGGTTCGGAAGCATTCAGTACTTC. V usage is TRBV7-9 and J usage is TRBJ2-4; a possible D gene is TRBD1 (6 bases). V was shortened by 4 bases and J by 9 bases, with 16 bases between the two germline ends. CDR1 is SEHNR, CDR2 FQNEAQ, per germline (reference sequence). The CDR3 totals 14 residues.

V usage is TRBV5-6 and J usage is TRBJ1-1; D might be TRBD1 (5 bases). There are 13 residues in the CDR3. Germline V gene data show CDR1 as SGHDT and CDR2 as YYEEEE. V lost 2 bases to trimming and J lost 5 bases, with 10 bases between them. In DNA, the CDR3 is TGTGCCAGCAGCTTATCACCAGGGACTGAAGCTTTCTTT. Encoded protein: CASSLSPGTEAFF.

CDR3: CASSLGVRVRDGYTF. DNA for the CDR3: TGTGCCAGCAGTTTAGGGGTCAGGGTGAGGGATGGCTACACCTTC. The chain joins TRBV27 to TRBJ1-2, with D perhaps TRBD1 (5 bases). Germline V CDR1 and CDR2: MNHEY, SMNVEV (reference sequence). V lost 2 bases and J 6 bases, leaving 16 bases between the germline ends. The length of the CDR3 is 15 residues.

The chain carries TRBV10-3 and TRBJ1-4; 8 nucleotides agree with TRBD1. The CDR3 length is 12 residues. V lost 8 bases and J lost 8; bases outside the gene matches: 4. The germline gives CDR1 ENHRY, CDR2 SYGVKD. This CDR3 reads CAIGGTGEKLFF. The CDR3 coding sequence is TGTGCCATCGGGGGGACAGGCGAAAAACTGTTTTTT.

The V call is TRBV1, the J call TRBJ1-1; the D segment call TRBD1 is taken from the table without a DNA check. TRBV1 is listed as a pseudogene. The CDR3 is 14 amino acids. The CDR3 region is CTSSQDRGNTEAFF. In DNA form, the CDR3 reads TGCACCAGCAGCCAAGATAGGGGGAACACTGAAGCTTTCTTT.

This clone was detected once. CDR3: CSVDTGGTGELFF. Here the CDR3 DNA reads TGCAGCGTTGACACAGGGGGCACCGGGGAGCTGTTTTTT. The chain recombines TRBV29-1 with TRBJ2-2; TRBD1 matches 8 bases. From germline, CDR1 is SQVTM and CDR2 ANQGSEA. This CDR3 region has 13 residues. Trimming at V came to 3 bases and at J to 4 bases, leaving 1 base not matched to a gene.

Here the CDR3 reads CASSTPGQGLTGANVLTF. The CDR3 DNA reads as TGTGCCAGCAGCACCCCGGGACAGGGGTTGACTGGGGCCAACGTCCTGACTTTC. V usage is TRBV27 and J usage is TRBJ2-6, with 10 positions matching TRBD1. Germline V gene lookup returns CDR1 MNHEY and CDR2 SMNVEV (reference sequence). Trimming removed 6 bases from V and 2 bases from J; junction bases left unmatched: 10. The CDR3 runs 18 residues.

This chain links TRBV3-1 (or the pseudogene TRBV3-2) with TRBJ2-1, with TRBD1 as a possible D gene (6 bases). The CDR3 has 16 amino acids. CDR1 and CDR2 (germline): LGHDT, YNNKEL (reference sequence). V dropped 5 bases and J dropped 6 bases, with 20 bases sitting between them. CDR3 nucleotide sequence: TGTGCCAGCAGCTGGGGGCGATTAGCCGGTAGCAATGAGCAGTTCTTC. Protein product: CASSWGRLAGSNEQFF.

The chain employs TRBV19 and TRBJ1-4, with TRBD1 identical over 7 bases. V shed 7 bases and J 4 bases; nucleotides not matched to a gene: 3. CDR3 length: 13 residues. Germline loops: CDR1 LNHDA, CDR2 SQIVND (reference sequence). The CDR3 region is CASTPGGNEKLFF. In DNA form, the CDR3 reads TGTGCCAGTACCCCAGGGGGTAATGAAAAACTGTTTTTT. Looking up the rest from reference TRBV19 and TRBJ1-4 gives the full variable domain: DGGITQSPKYLFRKEGQNVTLSCEQNLNHDAMYWYRQDPGQGLRLIYYSQIVNDFQKGDIAEGYSVSREKKESFPLTVTSAQKNPTAFYLCASTPGGNEKLFFGSGTQLSVL.